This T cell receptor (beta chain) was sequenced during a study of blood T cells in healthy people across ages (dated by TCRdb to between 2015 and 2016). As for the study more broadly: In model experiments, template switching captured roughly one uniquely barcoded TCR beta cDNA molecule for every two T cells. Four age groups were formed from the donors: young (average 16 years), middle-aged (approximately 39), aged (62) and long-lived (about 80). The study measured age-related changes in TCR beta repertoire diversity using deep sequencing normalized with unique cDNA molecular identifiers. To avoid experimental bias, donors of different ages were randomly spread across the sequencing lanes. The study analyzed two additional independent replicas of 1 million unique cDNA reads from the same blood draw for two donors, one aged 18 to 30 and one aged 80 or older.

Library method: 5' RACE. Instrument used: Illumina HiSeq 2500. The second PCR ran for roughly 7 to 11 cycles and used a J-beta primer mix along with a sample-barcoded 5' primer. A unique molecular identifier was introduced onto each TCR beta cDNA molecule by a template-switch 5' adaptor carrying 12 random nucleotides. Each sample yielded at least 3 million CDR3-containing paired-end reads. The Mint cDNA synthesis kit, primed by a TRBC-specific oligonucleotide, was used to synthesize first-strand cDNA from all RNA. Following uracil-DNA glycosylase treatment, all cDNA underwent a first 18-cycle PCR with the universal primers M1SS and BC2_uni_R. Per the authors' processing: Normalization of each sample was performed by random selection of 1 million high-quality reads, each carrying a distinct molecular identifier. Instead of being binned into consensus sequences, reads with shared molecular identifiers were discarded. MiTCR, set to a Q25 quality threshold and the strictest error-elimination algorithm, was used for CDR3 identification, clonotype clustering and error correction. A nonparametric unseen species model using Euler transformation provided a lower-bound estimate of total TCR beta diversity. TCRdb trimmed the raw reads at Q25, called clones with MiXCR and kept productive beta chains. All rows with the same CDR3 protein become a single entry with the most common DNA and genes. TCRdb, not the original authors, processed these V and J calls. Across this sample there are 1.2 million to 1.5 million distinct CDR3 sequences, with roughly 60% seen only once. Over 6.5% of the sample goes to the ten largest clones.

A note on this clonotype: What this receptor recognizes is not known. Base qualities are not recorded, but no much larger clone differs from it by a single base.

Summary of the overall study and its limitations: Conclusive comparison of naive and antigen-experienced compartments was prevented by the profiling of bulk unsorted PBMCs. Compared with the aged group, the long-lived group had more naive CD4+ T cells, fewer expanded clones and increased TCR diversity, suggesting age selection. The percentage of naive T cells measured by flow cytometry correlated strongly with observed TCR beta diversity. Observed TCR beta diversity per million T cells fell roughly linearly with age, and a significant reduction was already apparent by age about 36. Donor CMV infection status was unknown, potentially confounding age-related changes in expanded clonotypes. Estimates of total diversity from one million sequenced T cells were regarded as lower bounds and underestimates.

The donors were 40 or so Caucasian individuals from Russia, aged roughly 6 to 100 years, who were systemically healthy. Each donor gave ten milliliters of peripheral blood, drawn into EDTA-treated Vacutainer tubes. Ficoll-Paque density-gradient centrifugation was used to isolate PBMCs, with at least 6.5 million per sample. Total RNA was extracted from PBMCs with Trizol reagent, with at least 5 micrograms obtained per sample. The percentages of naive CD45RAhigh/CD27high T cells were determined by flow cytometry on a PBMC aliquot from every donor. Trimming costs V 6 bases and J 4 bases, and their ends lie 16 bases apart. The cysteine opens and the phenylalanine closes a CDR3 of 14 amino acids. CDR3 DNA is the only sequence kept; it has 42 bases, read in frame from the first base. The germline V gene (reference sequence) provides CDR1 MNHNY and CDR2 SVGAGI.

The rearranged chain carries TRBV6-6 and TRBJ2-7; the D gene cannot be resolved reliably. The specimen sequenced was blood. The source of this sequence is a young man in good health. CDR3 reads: CASRPRHEGYEQYF. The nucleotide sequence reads TGTGCCAGCAGACCCCGGCACGAAGGATACGAGCAGTACTTC.